This TCR beta chain was sequenced during a study of cytomegalovirus exposure and HLA in healthy donors (dated by TCRdb to 2016 to 2017). Study-level background: According to a later analysis, the approximately 120 validation repertoires were produced on the same platform as the 600 to 850 repertoires of the first cohort. The study aimed to test whether cataloging public T cell receptors could reveal signatures of past pathogen exposure. A separate validation cohort of 90 to 150 different subjects was used in addition to the 666-subject first cohort. To predict cytomegalovirus infection status, the study brought together high-throughput TCR immunosequencing, statistical association of individual TCRs with disease status, and machine learning. What the authors observed across the whole study: Of the cluster scores, around 95% were above 0 in a later analysis, which found that TCRs clustered in the first cohort also tended to co-occur in the 120 validation repertoires. Cytomegalovirus status was reported to be diagnosed by the classifier with high specificity and sensitivity in both the original and validation cohorts. The validation cohort had no HLA typing available for a later analysis, so co-occurrence within that cohort was assessed over all 120 repertoires. In vitro tests confirmed that a few of the cytomegalovirus-associated TCR beta chains recognize cytomegalovirus antigens. The authors suggested that the approach could potentially be generalized to other disease states and immunological phenotypes. A total of about 150 TCR beta chains were listed by the study as associated with cytomegalovirus. Most TCR sequences were seen in very few donors, while some public TCRs were found in many individuals.

V gives up 3 bases and J gives up 3 bases, and the segment between their germline ends measures 9 bases. CDR1 ENHRY and CDR2 SYGVKD were looked up in the germline V gene. Taken from cysteine to phenylalanine, the CDR3 has 13 residues. Just CDR3 DNA is preserved here, 39 bases in frame from base 1. Library construction relied on the immunoSEQ multiplex PCR assay. Per the authors' processing: A statistical classification framework was developed to diagnose cytomegalovirus status using the catalog of TCR beta chain sequences. Sourced from immuneACCESS, this table was stored by TCRdb with only in-frame sequences that have V and J called. A share of the clones is absent; for the studies checked, an unresolved V gene accounts for under half, and the remainder has no known explanation. That table gives V, J and clone size, and the DNA gave D and trimming. The sample table records fewer than 400,000 clones; roughly 86% of these occur just once. The ten largest clones represent roughly 0.96% of the sample.

The donors belonged to the validation cohort of about 110 subjects, which was separate from the 666-subject first cohort. A remark on this clone: The antigen it recognizes is unknown. No base qualities exist here, and no much larger clone lies one base off it.

Input material: PBMCs. The rearrangement combines TRBV10-3 with TRBJ2-7, with the identity of the D gene unclear. This receptor was obtained from a young man in good health and CMV-seronegative. The CDR3: CAISDPTHYEQYF. The bases read TGTGCCATCAGTGATCCCACTCACTACGAGCAGTACTTC.